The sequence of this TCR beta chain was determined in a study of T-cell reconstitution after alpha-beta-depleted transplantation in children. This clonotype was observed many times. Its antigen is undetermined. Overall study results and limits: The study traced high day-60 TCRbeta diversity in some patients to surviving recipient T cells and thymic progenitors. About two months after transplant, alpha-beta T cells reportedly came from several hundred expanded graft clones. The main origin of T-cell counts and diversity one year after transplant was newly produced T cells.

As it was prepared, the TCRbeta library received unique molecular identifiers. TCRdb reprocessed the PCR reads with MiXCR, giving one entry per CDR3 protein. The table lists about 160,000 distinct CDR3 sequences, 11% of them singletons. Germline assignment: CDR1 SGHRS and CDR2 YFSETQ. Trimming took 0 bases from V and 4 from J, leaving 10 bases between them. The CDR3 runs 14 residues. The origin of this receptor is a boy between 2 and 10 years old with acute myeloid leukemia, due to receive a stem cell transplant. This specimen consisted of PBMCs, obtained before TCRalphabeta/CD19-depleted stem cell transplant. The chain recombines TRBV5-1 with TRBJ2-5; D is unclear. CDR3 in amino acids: CASSLAVKGETQYF. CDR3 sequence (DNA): TGCGCCAGCAGCTTGGCCGTGAAGGGAGAGACCCAGTACTTC.